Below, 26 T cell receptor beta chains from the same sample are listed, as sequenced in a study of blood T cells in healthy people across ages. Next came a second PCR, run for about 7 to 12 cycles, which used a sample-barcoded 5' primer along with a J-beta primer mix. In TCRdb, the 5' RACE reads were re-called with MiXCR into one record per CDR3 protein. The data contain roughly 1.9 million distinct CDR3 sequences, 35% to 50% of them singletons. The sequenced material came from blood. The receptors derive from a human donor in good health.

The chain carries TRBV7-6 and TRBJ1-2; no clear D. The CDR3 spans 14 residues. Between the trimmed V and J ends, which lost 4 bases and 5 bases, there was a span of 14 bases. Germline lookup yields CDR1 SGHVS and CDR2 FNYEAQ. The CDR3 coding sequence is TGTGCCAGCAGCTCGCCCAACCGGGGATATGGCTACACCTTC. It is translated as CASSSPNRGYGYTF.

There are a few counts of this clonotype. In DNA, the CDR3 is TGTGCCAGCAGCCAAGGCCCCCTCCTTGGCAGCTATGGCTACACCTTC. It codes for CASSQGPLLGSYGYTF. This chain joins TRBV3-1 and TRBJ1-2; D not resolved. CDR3 length: 16 residues. Germline CDR1 reads LGHDT; CDR2 reads YNNKEL (reference sequence). Trimming removed 1 base from V and 4 bases from J, with 16 bases in between.

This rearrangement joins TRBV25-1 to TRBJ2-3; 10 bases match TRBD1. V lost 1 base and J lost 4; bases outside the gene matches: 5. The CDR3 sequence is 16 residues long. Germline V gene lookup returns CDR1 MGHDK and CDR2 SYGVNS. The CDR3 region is CASSEFGGQGADTQYF. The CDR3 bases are TGTGCCAGCAGTGAATTTGGAGGACAGGGGGCAGATACGCAGTATTTT.

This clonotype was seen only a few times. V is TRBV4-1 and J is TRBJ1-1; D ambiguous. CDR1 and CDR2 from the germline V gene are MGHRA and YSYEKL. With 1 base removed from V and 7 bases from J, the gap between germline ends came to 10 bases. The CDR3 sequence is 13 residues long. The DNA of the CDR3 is TGCGCCAGCAGCCAAGTTAGGGCAAGTGAAGCTTTCTTT. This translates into CASSQVRASEAFF.

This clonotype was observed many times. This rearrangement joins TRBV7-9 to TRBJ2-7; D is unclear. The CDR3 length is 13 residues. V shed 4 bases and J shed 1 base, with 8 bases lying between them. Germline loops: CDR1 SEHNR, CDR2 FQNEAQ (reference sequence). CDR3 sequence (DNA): TGTGCCAGCAGCTGGGCCCATTCCTACGAGCAGTACTTC. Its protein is CASSWAHSYEQYF. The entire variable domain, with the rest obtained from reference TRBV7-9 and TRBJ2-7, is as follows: DTGVSQNPRHKITKRGQNVTFRCDPISEHNRLYWYRQTLGQGPEFLTYFQNEAQLEKSRLLSDRFSAERPKGSFSTLEIQRTEQGDSAMYLCASSWAHSYEQYFGPGTRLTVT.

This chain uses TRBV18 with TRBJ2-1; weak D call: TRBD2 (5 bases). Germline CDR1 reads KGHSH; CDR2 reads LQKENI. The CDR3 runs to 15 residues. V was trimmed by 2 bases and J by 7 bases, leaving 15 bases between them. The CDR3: CASSPSSGRENEQFF. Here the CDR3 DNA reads TGTGCCAGCTCACCATCGAGTGGTAGGGAGAATGAGCAGTTCTTC.

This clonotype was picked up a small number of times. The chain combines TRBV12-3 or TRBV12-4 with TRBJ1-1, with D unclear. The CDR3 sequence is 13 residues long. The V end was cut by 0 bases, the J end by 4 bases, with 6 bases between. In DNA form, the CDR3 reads TGTGCCAGCAGTTTAGCGCCTCTCACTGAAGCTTTCTTT. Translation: CASSLAPLTEAFF.

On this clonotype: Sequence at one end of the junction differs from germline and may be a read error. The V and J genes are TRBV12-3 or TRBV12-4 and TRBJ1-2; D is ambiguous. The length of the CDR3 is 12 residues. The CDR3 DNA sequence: TGTGCCAGCAGCCTAGGCCACTATGGCTGCACCTTC. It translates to CASSLGHYGCTF.

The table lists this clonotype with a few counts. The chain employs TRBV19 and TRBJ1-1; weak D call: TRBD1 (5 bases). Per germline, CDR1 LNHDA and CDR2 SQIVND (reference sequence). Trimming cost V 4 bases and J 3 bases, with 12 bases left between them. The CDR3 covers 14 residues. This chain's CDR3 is CASSTLRDYTEAFF. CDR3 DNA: TGTGCCAGTAGTACCCTTCGGGACTACACTGAAGCTTTCTTT.

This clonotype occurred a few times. Written as DNA, the CDR3 is TGTGCCAGCAGCCCGGGATGGGGGTATAGCTCCTACAATGAGCAGTTCTTC. This translates into CASSPGWGYSSYNEQFF. The genes are TRBV7-2 and TRBJ2-1; D might be TRBD1 or TRBD2, each matching 5 bases. The length of the CDR3 is 17 residues. V dropped 5 bases and J dropped 0 bases, with 17 bases sitting between them. The germline gives CDR1 SGHTA, CDR2 FQGNSA.

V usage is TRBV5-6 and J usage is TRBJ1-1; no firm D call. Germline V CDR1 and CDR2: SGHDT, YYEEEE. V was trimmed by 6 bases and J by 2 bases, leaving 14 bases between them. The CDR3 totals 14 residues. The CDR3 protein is CASTPRQINTEAFF. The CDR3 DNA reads TGTGCCAGCACCCCGAGGCAGATTAACACTGAAGCTTTCTTT.

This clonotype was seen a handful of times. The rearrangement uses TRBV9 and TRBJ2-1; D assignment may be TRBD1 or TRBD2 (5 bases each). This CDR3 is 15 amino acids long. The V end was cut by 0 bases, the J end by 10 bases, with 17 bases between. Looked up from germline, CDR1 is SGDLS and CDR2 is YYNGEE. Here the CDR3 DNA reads TGTGCCAGCAGCGTAGGGCAAGGGGTATGGGACGAGCAGTTCTTC. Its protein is CASSVGQGVWDEQFF.

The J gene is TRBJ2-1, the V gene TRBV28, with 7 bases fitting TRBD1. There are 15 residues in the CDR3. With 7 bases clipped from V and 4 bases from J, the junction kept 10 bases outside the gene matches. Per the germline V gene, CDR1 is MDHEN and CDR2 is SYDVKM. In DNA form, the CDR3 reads TGTGCCAGCAACGTCCCGGGACAGTTTTACAATGAGCAGTTCTTC. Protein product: CASNVPGQFYNEQFF.

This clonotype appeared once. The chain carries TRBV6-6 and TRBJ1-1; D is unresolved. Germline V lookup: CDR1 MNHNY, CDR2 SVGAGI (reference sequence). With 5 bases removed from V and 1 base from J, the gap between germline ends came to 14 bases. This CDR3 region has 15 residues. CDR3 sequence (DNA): TGTGCCAGCAGTAGCTCAGGAGCTCGGAACACTGAAGCTTTCTTT. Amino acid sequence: CASSSSGARNTEAFF.

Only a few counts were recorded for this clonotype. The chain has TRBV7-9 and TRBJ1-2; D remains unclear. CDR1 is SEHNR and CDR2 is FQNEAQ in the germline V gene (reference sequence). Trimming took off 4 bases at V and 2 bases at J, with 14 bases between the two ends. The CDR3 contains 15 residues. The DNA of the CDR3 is TGTGCCAGCAGCTCAGCGGGAGAAACCAACTATGGCTACACCTTC. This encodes CASSSAGETNYGYTF.

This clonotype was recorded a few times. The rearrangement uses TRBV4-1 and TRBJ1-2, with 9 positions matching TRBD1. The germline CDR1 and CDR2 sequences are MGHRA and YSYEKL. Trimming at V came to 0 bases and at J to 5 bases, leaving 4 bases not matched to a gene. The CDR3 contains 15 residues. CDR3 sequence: CASSQDYRGLYGYTF. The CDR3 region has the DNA TGCGCCAGCAGCCAAGATTACAGGGGGCTTTATGGCTACACCTTC.

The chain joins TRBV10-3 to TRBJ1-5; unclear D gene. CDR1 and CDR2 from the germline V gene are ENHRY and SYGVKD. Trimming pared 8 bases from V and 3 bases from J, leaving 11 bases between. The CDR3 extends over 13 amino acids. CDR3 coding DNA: TGTGCCATCCAGACCGCCTACAATCAGCCCCAGCATTTT. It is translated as CAIQTAYNQPQHF.

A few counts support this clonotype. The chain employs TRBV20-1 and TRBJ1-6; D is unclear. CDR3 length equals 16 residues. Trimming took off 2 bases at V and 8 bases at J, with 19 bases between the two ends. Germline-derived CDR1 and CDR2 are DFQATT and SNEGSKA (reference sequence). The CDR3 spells CSARPVLSRWDSPLHF. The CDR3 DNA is TGCAGTGCTAGACCCGTTCTATCCCGGTGGGATTCACCCCTCCACTTT.

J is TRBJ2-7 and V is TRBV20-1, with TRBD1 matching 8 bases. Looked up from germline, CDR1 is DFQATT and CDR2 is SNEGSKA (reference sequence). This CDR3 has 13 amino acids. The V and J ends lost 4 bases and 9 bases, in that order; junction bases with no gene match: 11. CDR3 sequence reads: CSATGQGGLVQYF. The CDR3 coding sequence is TGCAGTGCTACCGGACAGGGTGGCCTCGTGCAGTACTTC.

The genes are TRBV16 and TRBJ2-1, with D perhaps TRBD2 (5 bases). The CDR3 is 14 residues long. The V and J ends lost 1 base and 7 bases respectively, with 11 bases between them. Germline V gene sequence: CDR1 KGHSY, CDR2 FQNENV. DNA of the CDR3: TGTGCCAGCAGCCAATACGGGGTGGGGAATGAGCAGTTCTTC. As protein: CASSQYGVGNEQFF.

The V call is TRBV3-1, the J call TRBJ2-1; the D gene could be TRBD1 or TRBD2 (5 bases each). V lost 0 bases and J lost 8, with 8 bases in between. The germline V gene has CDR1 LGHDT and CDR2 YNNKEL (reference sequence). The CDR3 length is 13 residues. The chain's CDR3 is CASSQEPGHEQFF. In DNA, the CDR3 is TGTGCCAGCAGCCAAGAACCGGGACATGAGCAGTTCTTC.

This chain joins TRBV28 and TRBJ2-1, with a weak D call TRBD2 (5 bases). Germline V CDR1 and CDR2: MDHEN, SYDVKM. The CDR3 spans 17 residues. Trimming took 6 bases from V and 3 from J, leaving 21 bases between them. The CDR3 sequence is CASRLTGPTKNYNEQFF. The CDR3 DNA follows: TGTGCCAGCAGGTTAACCGGCCCGACTAAGAACTACAATGAGCAGTTCTTC.

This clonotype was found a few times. The chain's CDR3 is CASSQDGQAYNEQFF. The CDR3 DNA is TGCGCCAGCAGCCAAGATGGCCAGGCATACAATGAGCAGTTCTTC. The V gene is TRBV4-1, the J gene TRBJ2-1; no clear D gene. Per germline, CDR1 MGHRA and CDR2 YSYEKL. Trimming removed 0 bases from V and 4 bases from J, with 10 bases in between. The CDR3 is 15 amino acids.

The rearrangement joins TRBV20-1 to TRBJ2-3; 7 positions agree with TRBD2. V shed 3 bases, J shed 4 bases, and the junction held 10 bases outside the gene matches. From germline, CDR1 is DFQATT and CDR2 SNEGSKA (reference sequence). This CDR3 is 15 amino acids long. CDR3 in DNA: TGCAGTGCTAGTATAAGCGGGGTTAGTGCAGATACGCAGTATTTT. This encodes CSASISGVSADTQYF.

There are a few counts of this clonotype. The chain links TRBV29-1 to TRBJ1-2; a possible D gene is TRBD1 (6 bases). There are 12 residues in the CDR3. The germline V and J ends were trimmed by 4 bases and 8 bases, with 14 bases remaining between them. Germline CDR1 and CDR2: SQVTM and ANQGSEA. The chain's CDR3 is CSVVRGQYGYTF. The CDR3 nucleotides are TGCAGCGTTGTTCGGGGGCAGTACGGCTACACCTTC. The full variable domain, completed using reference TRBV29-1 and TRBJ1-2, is SAVISQKPSRDICQRGTSLTIQCQVDSQVTMMFWYRQQPGQSLTLIATANQGSEATYESGFVIDKFPISRPNLTFSTLTVSNMSPEDSSIYLCSVVRGQYGYTFGSGTRLTVV.

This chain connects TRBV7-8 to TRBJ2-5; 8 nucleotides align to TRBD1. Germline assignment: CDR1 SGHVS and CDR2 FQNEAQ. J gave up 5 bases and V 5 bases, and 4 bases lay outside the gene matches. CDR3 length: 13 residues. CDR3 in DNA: TGTGCCAGCAGCGCACAGGGGGATGAGACCCAGTACTTC. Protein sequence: CASSAQGDETQYF.